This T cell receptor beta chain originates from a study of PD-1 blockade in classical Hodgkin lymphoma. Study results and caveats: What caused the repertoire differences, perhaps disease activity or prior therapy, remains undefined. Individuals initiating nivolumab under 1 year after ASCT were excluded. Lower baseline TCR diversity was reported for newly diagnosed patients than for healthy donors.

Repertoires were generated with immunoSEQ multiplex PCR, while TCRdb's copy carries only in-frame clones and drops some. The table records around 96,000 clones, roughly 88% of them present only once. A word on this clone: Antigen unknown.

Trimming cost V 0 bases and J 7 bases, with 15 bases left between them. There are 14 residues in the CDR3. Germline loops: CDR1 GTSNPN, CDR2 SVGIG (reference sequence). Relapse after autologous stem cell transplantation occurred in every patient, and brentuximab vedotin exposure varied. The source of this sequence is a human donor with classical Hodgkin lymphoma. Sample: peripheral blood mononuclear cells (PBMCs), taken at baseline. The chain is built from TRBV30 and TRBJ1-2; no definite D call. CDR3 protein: CAWSVLSGKGGYTF. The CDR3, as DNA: TGTGCCTGGAGTGTACTCTCAGGAAAGGGTGGCTACACCTTC.